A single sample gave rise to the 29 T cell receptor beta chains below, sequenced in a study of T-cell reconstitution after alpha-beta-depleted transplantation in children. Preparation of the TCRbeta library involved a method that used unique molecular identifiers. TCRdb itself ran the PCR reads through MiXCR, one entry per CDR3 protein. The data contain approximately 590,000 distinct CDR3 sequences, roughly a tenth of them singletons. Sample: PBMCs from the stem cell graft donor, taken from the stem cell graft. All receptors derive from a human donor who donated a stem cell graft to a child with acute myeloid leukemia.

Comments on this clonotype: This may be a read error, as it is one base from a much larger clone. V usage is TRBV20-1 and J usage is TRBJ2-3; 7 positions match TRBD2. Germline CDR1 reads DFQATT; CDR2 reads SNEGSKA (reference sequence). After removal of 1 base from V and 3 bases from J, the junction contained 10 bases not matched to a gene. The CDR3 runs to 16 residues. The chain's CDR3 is CSARGRRLAETDTQYF. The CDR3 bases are TGCAGTGCTAGAGGGAGGAGGCTAGCGGAAACAGATACGCAGTATTTT.

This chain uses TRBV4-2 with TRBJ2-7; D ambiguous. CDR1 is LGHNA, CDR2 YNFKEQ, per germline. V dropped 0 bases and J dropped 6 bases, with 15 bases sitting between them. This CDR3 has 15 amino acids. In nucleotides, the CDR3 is TGTGCCAGCAGCCAAGATCTAAGTCTTAAGGGCGAGCAGTACTTC. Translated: CASSQDLSLKGEQYF.

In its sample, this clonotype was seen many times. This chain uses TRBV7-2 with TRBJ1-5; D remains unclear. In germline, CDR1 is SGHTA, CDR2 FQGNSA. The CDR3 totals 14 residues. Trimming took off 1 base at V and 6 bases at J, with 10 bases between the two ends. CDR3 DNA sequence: TGTGCCAGCAGCTTAGGGCAGGAGTCTCAGCCCCAGCATTTT. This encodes CASSLGQESQPQHF.

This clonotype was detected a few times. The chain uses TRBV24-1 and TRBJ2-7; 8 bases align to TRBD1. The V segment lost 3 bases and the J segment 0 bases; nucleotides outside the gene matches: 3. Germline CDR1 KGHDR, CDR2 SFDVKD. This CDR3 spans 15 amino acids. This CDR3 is CATSDRTGTSYEQYF. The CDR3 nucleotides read TGTGCCACCAGTGATCGGACAGGGACCTCCTACGAGCAGTACTTC.

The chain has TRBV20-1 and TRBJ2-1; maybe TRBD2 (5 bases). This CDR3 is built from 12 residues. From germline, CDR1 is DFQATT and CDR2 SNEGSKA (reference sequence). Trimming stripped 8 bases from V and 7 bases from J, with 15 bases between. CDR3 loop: CSRASPSNEQFF. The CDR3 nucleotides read TGCAGTCGGGCTAGCCCGTCAAATGAGCAGTTCTTC.

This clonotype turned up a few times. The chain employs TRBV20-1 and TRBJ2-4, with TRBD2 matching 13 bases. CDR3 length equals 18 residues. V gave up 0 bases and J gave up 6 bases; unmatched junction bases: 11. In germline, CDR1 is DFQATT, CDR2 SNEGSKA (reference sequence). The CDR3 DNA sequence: TGCAGTGCTAGAGATCCCTTGAAACTAGCGGGAGGGCCAAACATTCAGTACTTC. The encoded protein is CSARDPLKLAGGPNIQYF.

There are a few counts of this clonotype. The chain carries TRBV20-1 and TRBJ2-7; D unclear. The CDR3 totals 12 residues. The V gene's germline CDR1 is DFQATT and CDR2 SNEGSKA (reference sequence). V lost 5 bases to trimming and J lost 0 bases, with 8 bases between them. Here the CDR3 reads CSAYSSSYEQYF. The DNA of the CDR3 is TGCAGTGCTTACAGTAGCTCCTACGAGCAGTACTTC.

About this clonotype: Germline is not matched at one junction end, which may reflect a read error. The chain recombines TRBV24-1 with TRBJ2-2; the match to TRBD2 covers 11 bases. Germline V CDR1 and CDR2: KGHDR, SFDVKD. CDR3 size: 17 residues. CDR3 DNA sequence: TGTGCCACCAGTGACCTTCAGACTAGCGGGATCGCCGGGGAGCGGTTTTTT. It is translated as CATSDLQTSGIAGERFF.

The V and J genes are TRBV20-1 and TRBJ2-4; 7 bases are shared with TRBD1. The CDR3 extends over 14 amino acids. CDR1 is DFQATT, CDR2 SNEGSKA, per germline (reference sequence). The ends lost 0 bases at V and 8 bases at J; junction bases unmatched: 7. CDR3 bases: TGCAGTGCTAGAGACGAGACAGGGCGGGACATTCAGTACTTC. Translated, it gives CSARDETGRDIQYF.

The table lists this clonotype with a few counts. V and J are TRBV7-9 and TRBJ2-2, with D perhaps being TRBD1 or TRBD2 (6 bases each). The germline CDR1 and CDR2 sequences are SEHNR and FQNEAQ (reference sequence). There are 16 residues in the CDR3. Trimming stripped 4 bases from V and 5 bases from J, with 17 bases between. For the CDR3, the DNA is TGTGCCAGCAGCTCAGGGGTGGTAGCGGATACCGGGGAGCTGTTTTTT. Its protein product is CASSSGVVADTGELFF.

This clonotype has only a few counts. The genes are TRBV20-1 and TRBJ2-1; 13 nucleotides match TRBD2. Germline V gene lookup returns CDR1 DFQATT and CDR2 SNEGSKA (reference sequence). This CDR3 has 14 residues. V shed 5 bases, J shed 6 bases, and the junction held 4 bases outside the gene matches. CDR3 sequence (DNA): TGCAGTGCTGGTACTAGCGGGAGGGGCAATGAGCAGTTCTTC. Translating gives CSAGTSGRGNEQFF.

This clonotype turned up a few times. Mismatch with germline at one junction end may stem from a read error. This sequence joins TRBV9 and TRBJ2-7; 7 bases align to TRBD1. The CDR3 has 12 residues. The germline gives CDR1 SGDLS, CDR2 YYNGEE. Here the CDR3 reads CASSVGWDSFDF. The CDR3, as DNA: TGTGCCAGCAGCGTAGGATGGGACAGCTTCGATTTC.

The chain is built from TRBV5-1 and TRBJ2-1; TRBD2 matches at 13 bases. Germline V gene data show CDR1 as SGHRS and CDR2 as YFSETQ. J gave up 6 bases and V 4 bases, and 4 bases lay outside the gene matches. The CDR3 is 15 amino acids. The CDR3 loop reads CASSNGLAGVNEQFF. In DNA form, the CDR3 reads TGCGCCAGCAGCAACGGACTAGCGGGAGTCAATGAGCAGTTCTTC.

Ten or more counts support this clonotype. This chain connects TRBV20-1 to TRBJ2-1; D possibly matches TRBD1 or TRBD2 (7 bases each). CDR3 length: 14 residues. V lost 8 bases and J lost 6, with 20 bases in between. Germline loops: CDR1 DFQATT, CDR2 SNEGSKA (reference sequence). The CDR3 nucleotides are TGCAGTACCTCAGGGAGGGAGGGGGCCAATGAGCAGTTCTTC. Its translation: CSTSGREGANEQFF.

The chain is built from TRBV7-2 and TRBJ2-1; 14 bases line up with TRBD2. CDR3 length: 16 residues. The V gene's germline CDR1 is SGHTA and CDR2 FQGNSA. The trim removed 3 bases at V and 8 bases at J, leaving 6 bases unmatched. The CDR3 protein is CASSLDGLAGGHEQFF. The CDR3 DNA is TGTGCCAGCAGCTTGGATGGACTAGCGGGAGGACATGAGCAGTTCTTC.

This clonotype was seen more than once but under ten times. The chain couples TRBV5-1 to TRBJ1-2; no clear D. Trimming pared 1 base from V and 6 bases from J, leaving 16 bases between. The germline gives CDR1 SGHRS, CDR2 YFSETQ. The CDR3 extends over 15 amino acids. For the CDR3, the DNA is TGCGCCAGCAGCTTGAGTAGCAGGCCCAGCGATGGCTACACCTTC. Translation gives CASSLSSRPSDGYTF. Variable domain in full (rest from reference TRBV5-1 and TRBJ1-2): KAGVTQTPRYLIKTRGQQVTLSCSPISGHRSVSWYQQTPGQGLQFLFEYFSETQRNKGNFPGRFSGRQFSNSRSEMNVSTLELGDSALYLCASSLSSRPSDGYTFGSGTRLTVV.

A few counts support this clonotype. The CDR3 protein is CASSVNSRVGSYEQYF. CDR3 nucleotides: TGTGCCAGCAGCGTTAACTCGCGGGTCGGCTCCTACGAGCAGTACTTC. The chain is built from TRBV7-3 and TRBJ2-7, with D tentatively TRBD2 (5 bases). The V gene's germline CDR1 is SGHTA and CDR2 FQGTGA. Trimming left V 5 bases short and J 0 bases short, with 17 bases between. The CDR3 has 16 residues.

The CDR3 DNA reads TGTGCCAGCAGCTTAAGATTCGATTCACCCCTCCACTTT. It codes for CASSLRFDSPLHF. The chain couples TRBV7-3 to TRBJ1-6, with D unclear. The CDR3 extends over 13 amino acids. Trimming removed 1 base from V and 8 bases from J, with 6 bases in between. The germline CDR1 and CDR2 sequences are SGHTA and FQGTGA.

CDR3 protein: CSPDPRLAKNIQYF. CDR3 DNA sequence: TGCAGCCCCGACCCTCGTCTAGCCAAAAACATTCAGTACTTC. The chain couples TRBV29-1 to TRBJ2-4; unclear D gene. The CDR3 sequence is 14 residues long. Germline V gene data show CDR1 as SQVTM and CDR2 as ANQGSEA. The V end lost 8 bases, the J end lost 0 bases, and 14 bases lay between the germline ends. Full variable domain (remainder filled in from reference TRBV29-1 and TRBJ2-4): SAVISQKPSRDICQRGTSLTIQCQVDSQVTMMFWYRQQPGQSLTLIATANQGSEATYESGFVIDKFPISRPNLTFSTLTVSNMSPEDSSIYLCSPDPRLAKNIQYFGAGTRLSVL.

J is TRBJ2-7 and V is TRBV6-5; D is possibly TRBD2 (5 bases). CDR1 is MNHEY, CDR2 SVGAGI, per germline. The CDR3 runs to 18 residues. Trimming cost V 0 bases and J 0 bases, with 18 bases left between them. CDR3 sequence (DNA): TGTGCCAGCAGTTACTCGAACCCCGAAGGAGGAGGCTCCTACGAGCAGTACTTC. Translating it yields CASSYSNPEGGGSYEQYF.

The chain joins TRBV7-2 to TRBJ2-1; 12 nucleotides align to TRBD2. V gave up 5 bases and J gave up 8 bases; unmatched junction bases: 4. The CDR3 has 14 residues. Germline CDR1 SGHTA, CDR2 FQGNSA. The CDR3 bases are TGTGCCAGCAGCATGACTAGCGGGAGTTATGAGCAGTTCTTC. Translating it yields CASSMTSGSYEQFF.

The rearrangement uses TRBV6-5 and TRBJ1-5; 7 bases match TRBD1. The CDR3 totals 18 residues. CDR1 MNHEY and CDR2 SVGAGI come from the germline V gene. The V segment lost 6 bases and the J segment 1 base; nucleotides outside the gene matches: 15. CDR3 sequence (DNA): TGTGCCAGCAGCCGACAGGGTCGGGCCGAAGTGAGCAATCAGCCCCAGCATTTT. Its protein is CASSRQGRAEVSNQPQHF.

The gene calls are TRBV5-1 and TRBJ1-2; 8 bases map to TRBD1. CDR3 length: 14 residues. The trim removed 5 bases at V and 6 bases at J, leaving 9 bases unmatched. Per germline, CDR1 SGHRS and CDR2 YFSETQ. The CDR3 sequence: CASSTGGNSDGYTF. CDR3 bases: TGCGCCAGCAGTACAGGGGGTAACTCGGATGGCTACACCTTC.

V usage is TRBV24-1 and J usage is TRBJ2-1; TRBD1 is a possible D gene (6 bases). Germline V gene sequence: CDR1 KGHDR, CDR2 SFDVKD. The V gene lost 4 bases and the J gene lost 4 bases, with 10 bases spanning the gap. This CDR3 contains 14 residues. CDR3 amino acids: CATSDPGQYNEQFF. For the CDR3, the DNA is TGTGCCACCAGTGACCCAGGACAGTACAATGAGCAGTTCTTC.

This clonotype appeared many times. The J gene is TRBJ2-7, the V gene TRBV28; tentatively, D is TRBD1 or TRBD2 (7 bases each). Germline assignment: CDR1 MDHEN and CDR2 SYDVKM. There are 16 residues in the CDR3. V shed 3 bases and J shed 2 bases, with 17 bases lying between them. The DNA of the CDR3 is TGTGCCAGCAGTTTGCGGGGGACAGCAAGAACCTACGAGCAGTACTTC. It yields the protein CASSLRGTARTYEQYF.

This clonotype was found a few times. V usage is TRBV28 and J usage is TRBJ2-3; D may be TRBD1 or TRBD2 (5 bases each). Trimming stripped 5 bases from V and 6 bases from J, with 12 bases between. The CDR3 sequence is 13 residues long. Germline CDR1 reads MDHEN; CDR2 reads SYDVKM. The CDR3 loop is CASSTGAPDTQYF. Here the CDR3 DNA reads TGTGCCAGCAGTACCGGGGCCCCTGATACGCAGTATTTT.

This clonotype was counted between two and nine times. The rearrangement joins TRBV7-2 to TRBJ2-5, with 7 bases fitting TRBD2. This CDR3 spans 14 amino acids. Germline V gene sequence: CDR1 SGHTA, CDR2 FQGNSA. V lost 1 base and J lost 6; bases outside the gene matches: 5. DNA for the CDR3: TGTGCCAGCAGCTTAGTTGGGACTAAGCAGACCCAGTACTTC. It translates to CASSLVGTKQTQYF.

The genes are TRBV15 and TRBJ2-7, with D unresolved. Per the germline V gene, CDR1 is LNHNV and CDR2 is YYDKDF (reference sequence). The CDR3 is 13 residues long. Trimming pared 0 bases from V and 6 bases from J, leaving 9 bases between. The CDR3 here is CATSRDRRFEQYF. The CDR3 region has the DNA TGTGCCACCAGCAGAGATCGGCGTTTCGAGCAGTACTTC. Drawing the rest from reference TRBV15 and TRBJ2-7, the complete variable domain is DAMVIQNPRYQVTQFGKPVTLSCSQTLNHNVMYWYQQKSSQAPKLLFHYYDKDFNNEADTPDNFQSRRPNTSFCFLDIRSPGLGDTAMYLCATSRDRRFEQYFGPGTRLTVT.

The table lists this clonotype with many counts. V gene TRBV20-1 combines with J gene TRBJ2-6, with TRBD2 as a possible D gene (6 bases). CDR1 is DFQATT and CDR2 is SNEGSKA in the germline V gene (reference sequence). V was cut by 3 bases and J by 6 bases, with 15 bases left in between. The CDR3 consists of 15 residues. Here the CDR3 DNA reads TGCAGTGCTAGGAGTCGTGGGGGGAAGGCCAACGTCCTGACTTTC. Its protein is CSARSRGGKANVLTF.